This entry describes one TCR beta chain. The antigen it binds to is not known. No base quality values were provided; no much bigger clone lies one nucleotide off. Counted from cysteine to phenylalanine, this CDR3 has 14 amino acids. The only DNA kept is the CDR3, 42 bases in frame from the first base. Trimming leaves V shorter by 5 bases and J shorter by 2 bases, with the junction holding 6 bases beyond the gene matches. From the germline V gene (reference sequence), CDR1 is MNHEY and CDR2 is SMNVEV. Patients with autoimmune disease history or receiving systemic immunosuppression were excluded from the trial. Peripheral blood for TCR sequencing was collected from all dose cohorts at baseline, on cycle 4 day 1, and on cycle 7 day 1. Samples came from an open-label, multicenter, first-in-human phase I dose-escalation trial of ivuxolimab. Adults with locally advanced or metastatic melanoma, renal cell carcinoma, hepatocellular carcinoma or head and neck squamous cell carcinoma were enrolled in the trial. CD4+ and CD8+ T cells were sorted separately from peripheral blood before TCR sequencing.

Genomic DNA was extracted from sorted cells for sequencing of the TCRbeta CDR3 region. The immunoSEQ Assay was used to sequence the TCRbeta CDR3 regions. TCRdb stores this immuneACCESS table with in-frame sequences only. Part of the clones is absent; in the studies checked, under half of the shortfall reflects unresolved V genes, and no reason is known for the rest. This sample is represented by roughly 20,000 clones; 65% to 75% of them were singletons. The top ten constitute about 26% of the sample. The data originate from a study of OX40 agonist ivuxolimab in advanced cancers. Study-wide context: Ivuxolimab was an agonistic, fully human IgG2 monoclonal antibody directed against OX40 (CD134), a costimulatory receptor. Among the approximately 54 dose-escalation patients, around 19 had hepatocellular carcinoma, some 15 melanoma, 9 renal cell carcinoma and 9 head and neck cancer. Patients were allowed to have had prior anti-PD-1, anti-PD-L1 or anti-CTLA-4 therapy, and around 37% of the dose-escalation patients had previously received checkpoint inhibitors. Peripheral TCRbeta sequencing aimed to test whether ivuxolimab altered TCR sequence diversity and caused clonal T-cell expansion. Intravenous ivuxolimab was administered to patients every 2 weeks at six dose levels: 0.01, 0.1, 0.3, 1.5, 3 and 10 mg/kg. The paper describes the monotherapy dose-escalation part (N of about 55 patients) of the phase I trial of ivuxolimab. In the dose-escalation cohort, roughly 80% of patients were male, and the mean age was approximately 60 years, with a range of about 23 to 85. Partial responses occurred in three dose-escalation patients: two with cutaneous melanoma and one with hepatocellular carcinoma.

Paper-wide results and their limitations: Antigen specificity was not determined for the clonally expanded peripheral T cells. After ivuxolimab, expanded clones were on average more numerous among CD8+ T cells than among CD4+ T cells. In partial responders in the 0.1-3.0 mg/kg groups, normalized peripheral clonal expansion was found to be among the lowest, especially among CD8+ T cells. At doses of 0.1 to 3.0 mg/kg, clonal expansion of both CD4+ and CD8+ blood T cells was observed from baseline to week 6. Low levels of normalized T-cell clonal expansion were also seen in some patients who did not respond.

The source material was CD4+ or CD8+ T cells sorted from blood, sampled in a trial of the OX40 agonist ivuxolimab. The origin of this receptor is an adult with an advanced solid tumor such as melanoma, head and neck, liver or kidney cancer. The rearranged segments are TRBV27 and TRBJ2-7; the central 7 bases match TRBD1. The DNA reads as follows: TGTGCCAGCAGTCCCTCAGGGGGAACCTACGAGCAGTACTTC. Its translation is CASSPSGGTYEQYF.